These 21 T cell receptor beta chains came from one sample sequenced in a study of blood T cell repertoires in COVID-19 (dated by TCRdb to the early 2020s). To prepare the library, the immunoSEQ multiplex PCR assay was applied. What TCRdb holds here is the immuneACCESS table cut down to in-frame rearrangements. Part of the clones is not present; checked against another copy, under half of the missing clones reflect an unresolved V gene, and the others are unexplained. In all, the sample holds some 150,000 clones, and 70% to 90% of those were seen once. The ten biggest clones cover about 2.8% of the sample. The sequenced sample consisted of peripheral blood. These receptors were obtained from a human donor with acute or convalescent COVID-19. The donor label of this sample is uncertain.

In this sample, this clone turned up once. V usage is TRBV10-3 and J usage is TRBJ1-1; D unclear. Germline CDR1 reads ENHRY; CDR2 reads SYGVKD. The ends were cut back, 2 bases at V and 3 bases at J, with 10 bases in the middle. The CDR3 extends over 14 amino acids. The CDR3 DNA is TGTGCCATCAGTGAGCCCACAGTGTACACTGAAGCTTTCTTT. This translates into CAISEPTVYTEAFF.

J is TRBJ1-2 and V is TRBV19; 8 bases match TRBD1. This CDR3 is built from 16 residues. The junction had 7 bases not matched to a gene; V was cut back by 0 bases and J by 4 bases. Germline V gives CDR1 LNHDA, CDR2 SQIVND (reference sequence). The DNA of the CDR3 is TGTGCCAGTAGTATAGACAGGGGGCTGTTTACCTATGGCTACACCTTC. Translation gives CASSIDRGLFTYGYTF.

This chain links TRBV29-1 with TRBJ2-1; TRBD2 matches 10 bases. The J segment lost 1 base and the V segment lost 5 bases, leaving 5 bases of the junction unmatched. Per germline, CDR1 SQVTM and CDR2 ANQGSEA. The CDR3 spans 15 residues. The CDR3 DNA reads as TGCAGCGTTAAGCAGCGGGAGGGATCCTACAATGAGCAGTTCTTC. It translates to CSVKQREGSYNEQFF.

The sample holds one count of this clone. The CDR3 loop reads CASSWGTGEQFF. CDR3 in DNA: TGCGCCAGCAGCTGGGGGACAGGCGAGCAGTTCTTC. This chain joins TRBV5-1 and TRBJ2-1; 8 bases align to TRBD1. The germline CDR1 and CDR2 sequences are SGHRS and YFSETQ. V dropped 3 bases and J dropped 10; count of bases not matched to a gene: 3. The CDR3 has 12 residues. Full variable domain (missing parts from reference TRBV5-1 and TRBJ2-1): KAGVTQTPRYLIKTRGQQVTLSCSPISGHRSVSWYQQTPGQGLQFLFEYFSETQRNKGNFPGRFSGRQFSNSRSEMNVSTLELGDSALYLCASSWGTGEQFFGPGTRLTVL.

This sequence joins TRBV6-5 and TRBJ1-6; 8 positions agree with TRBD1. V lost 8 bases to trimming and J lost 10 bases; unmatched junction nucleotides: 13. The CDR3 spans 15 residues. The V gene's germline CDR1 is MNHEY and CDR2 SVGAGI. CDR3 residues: CASDATDRDASPLHF. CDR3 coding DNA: TGTGCCAGCGATGCGACGGACAGGGACGCGTCACCCCTCCACTTT.

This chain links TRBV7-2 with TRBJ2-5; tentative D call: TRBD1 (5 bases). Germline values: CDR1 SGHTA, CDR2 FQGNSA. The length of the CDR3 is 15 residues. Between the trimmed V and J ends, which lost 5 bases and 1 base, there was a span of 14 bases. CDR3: CASSPRGWGQETQYF. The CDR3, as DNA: TGTGCCAGCAGCCCTAGGGGATGGGGCCAAGAGACCCAGTACTTC.

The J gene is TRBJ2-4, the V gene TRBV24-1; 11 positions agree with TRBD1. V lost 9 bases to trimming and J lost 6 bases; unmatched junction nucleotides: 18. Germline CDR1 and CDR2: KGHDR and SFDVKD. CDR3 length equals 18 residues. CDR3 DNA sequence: TGTGCCACCCAGCCAAATACCGGGACAGGGGGAGTTGGAAACATTCAGTACTTC. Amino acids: CATQPNTGTGGVGNIQYF.

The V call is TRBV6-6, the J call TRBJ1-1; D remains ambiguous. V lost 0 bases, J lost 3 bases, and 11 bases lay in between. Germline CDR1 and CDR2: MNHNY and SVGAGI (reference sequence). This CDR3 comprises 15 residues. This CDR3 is CASSYSLSGDTEAFF. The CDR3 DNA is TGTGCCAGCAGTTACTCGCTTTCCGGGGACACTGAAGCTTTCTTT.

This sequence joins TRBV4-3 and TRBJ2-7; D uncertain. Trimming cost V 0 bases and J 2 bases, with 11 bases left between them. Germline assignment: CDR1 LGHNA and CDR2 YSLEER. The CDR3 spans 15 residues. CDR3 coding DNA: TGCGCCAGCAGCCAAGATCGGCGCGGAGCCTACGAGCAGTACTTC. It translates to CASSQDRRGAYEQYF.

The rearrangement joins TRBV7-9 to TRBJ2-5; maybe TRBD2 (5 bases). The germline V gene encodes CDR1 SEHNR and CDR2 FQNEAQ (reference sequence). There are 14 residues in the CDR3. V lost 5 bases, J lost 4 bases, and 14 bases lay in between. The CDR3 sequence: CASSLTGGLETQYF. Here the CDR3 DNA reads TGTGCCAGCAGCCTAACCGGCGGGTTAGAGACCCAGTACTTC.

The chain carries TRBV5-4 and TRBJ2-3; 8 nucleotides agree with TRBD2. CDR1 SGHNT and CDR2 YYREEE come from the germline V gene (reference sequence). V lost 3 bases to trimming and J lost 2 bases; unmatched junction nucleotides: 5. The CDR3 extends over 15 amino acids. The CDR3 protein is CASSSQAGATDTQYF. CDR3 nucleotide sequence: TGTGCCAGCAGCTCCCAAGCGGGGGCCACAGATACGCAGTATTTT.

CDR3 loop: CASSERTGQGEKLFF. For the CDR3, the DNA is TGTGCCAGCAGCGAGAGGACAGGGCAGGGTGAAAAACTGTTTTTT. The chain recombines TRBV7-2 with TRBJ1-4; TRBD1 aligns across 8 bases. V shed 5 bases and J 7 bases; nucleotides not matched to a gene: 9. CDR1 and CDR2 (germline): SGHTA, FQGNSA. The CDR3 sequence is 15 residues long.

CDR3 residues: CASSRTQGSFLNSPLHF. CDR3 nucleotide sequence: TGTGCCAGCAGCCGAACCCAGGGAAGCTTTCTTAATTCACCCCTCCACTTT. J is TRBJ1-6 and V is TRBV27; TRBD1 might be the D (5 bases). Germline V lookup: CDR1 MNHEY, CDR2 SMNVEV (reference sequence). The CDR3 is 17 amino acids. V was cut by 6 bases and J by 6 bases, with 21 bases left in between.

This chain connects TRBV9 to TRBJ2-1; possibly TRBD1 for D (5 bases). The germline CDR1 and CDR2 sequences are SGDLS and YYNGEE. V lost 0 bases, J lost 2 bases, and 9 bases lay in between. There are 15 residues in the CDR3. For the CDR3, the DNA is TGTGCCAGCAGCGTAGCAGGGTCCACCTACAATGAGCAGTTCTTC. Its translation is CASSVAGSTYNEQFF.

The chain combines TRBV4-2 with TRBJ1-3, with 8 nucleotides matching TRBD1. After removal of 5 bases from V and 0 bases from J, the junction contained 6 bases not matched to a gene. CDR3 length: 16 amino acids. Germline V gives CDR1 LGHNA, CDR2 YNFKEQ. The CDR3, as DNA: TGTGCCAGCAGCGGCCGGACAGGGAGCTCTGGAAACACCATATATTTT. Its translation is CASSGRTGSSGNTIYF.

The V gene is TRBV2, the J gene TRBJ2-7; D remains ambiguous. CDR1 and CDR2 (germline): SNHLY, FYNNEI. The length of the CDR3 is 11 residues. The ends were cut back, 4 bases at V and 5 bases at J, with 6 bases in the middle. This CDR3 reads CASSGRDEQYV. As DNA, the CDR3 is TGTGCCAGCAGTGGAAGAGACGAGCAGTACGTC.

This CDR3 is CASSEETGSGANVLTF. The CDR3, as DNA: TGTGCCAGCAGTGAAGAGACAGGGTCTGGGGCCAACGTCCTGACTTTC. V is TRBV2 and J is TRBJ2-6; 7 positions agree with TRBD1. This CDR3 has 16 amino acids. J gave up 1 base and V 1 base, and 1 base lay outside the gene matches. CDR1 and CDR2 from the germline V gene are SNHLY and FYNNEI. The full variable domain, with the rest looked up from reference TRBV2 and TRBJ2-6, is EPEVTQTPSHQVTQMGQEVILRCVPISNHLYFYWYRQILGQKVEFLVSFYNNEISEKSEIFDDQFSVERPDGSNFTLKIRSTKLEDSAMYFCASSEETGSGANVLTFGAGSRLTVL.

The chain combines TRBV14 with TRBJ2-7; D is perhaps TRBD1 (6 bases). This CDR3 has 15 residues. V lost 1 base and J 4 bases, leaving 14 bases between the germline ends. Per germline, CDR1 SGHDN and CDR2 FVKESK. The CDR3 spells CASSQVWTATYEQYF. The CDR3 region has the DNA TGTGCCAGCAGCCAAGTGTGGACAGCAACATACGAGCAGTACTTC.

This CDR3 is CASSLVNRRPGGRQNEKLFF. Written as DNA, the CDR3 is TGTGCCAGCAGCTTAGTAAATCGTAGGCCAGGGGGCCGTCAAAATGAAAAACTGTTTTTT. J is TRBJ1-4 and V is TRBV7-8; TRBD1 aligns across 8 bases. J was trimmed by 5 bases and V by 1 base; bases with no gene match: 18. The CDR3 runs 20 residues. The germline CDR1 and CDR2 sequences are SGHVS and FQNEAQ. Filled out from reference TRBV7-8 and TRBJ1-4, the complete variable domain reads GAGVSQSPRYKVAKRGQDVALRCDPISGHVSLFWYQQALGQGPEFLTYFQNEAQLDKSGLPSDRFFAERPEGSVSTLKIQRTQQEDSAVYLCASSLVNRRPGGRQNEKLFFGSGTQLSVL.

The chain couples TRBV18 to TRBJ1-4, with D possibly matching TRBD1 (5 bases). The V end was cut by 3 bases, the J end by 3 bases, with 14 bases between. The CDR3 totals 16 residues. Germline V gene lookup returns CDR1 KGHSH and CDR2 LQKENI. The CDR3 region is CASSPPRTTANEKLFF. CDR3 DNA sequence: TGTGCCAGCTCACCCCCCCGGACAACAGCTAATGAAAAACTGTTTTTT.

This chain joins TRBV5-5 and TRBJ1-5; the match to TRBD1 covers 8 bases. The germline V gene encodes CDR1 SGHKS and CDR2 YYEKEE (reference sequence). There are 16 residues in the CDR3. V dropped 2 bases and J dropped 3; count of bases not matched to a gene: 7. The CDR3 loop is CASSFSQGAINQPQHF. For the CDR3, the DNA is TGTGCCAGCAGCTTTTCCCAGGGGGCAATCAATCAGCCCCAGCATTTT.